The 23 T cell receptor beta chains reported below all come from one sample, sequenced in a study of T cell repertoires in cytomegalovirus infection (dated by TCRdb to the late 2010s). TCRdb names Illumina HiSeq 1500 as the instrument used. TCRdb ran its own pipeline on the public reads, namely fastp trimming at Q25 and MiXCR clone calling, and kept in-frame beta chains. Duplicate CDR3 protein sequences are folded into a single record with the most common DNA and genes. This sample holds 500,000 or so distinct CDR3 sequences; 16% were observed only once. The ten most abundant clones make up roughly a quarter of the sample. The sequencing sample was made of CD8+ T cells from PBMCs. The receptors derive from a human donor in good health (CMV status not recorded). Some clones in this sample may be carry-over from other donors' samples.

The CDR3 reads CASPNGSGGQRKFF. The CDR3 region has the DNA TGTGCCAGCCCTAACGGTAGCGGGGGCCAACGGAAATTCTTC. The rearrangement links TRBV2 to TRBJ2-1, with 9 bases fitting TRBD2. This CDR3 contains 14 residues. V lost 8 bases, J lost 16 bases, and 18 bases stayed unmatched. Germline values: CDR1 SNHLY, CDR2 FYNNEI.

This clonotype was found a few times. This chain uses TRBV29-1 with TRBJ1-5; D may be TRBD1 (5 bases). Germline loops: CDR1 SQVTM, CDR2 ANQGSEA. Deletions cut 6 bases from V and 4 bases from J, with 13 bases between. The CDR3 sequence is 13 residues long. The CDR3 loop is CSVGDARNQPQHF. For the CDR3, the DNA is TGCAGCGTAGGGGACGCCCGGAATCAGCCCCAGCATTTT.

Remarks on this clonotype: With a much larger clone just one base away, this may be a read error. The rearrangement joins TRBV6-1 to TRBJ2-2, with D perhaps TRBD1 (6 bases). Germline CDR1 reads MNHNS; CDR2 reads SASEGT. V was trimmed by 3 bases and J by 7 bases, leaving 15 bases between them. The CDR3 is 15 residues long. The CDR3 here is CASSDSRGRRGELFF. The DNA for the CDR3 is TGTGCCAGCAGTGACTCCAGGGGAAGGCGCGGGGAGCTGTTTTTT.

This clonotype showed up just a few times. J is TRBJ2-2 and V is TRBV10-1; no reliable D call. Germline CDR1 is WNHNN and CDR2 is SYGVQD (reference sequence). The germline V and J ends were trimmed by 0 bases and 8 bases, with 10 bases remaining between them. The CDR3 totals 14 residues. CDR3 residues: CASSESGRPGELFF. For the CDR3, the DNA is TGCGCCAGCAGTGAGTCGGGCAGGCCAGGGGAGCTGTTTTTT.

This clonotype was seen a few times. The chain couples TRBV27 to TRBJ2-7, with 10 bases lining up with TRBD2. V shed 2 bases and J 3 bases; nucleotides not matched to a gene: 10. CDR1 is MNHEY, CDR2 SMNVEV, per germline (reference sequence). The CDR3 totals 17 residues. CDR3 nucleotides: TGTGCCAGCAGTTTAAGTGGCCTAGCGGGAGCCCGCTACGAGCAGTACTTC. Protein product: CASSLSGLAGARYEQYF.

There are a few counts of this clonotype. The rearrangement links TRBV20-1 to TRBJ2-2; TRBD1 matches 7 bases. The germline gives CDR1 DFQATT, CDR2 SNEGSKA (reference sequence). The CDR3 is 15 residues long. With V trimmed by 6 bases and J by 5 bases, 12 bases remained unmatched. The DNA for the CDR3 is TGCAGTGCCCCCGACAGGGAAGTAGATACCGGGGAGCTGTTTTTT. It translates to CSAPDREVDTGELFF.

The rearrangement joins TRBV27 to TRBJ2-7; D is undetermined. This CDR3 has 14 residues. CDR1 and CDR2 from the germline V gene are MNHEY and SMNVEV (reference sequence). Trimming left V 6 bases short and J 2 bases short, with 14 bases between. The CDR3, as DNA: TGTGCCAGCAGCACCTTAACACAGACCTACGAGCAGTACTTC. It yields the protein CASSTLTQTYEQYF.

This clonotype was counted many times. The rearrangement joins TRBV7-8 to TRBJ1-5, with TRBD1 matching over 8 bases. The trim removed 5 bases at V and 4 bases at J, leaving 4 bases unmatched. Germline lookup yields CDR1 SGHVS and CDR2 FQNEAQ. The length of the CDR3 is 14 residues. In nucleotides, the CDR3 is TGTGCCAGCAGCCGGGACAGGAAAAATCAGCCCCAGCATTTT. It translates to CASSRDRKNQPQHF.

This sequence joins TRBV15 and TRBJ2-7, with a weak D call TRBD2 (6 bases). The CDR3 contains 15 residues. Germline CDR1 and CDR2: LNHNV and YYDKDF (reference sequence). V was shortened by 1 base and J by 5 bases, with 15 bases between the two germline ends. CDR3 loop: CATSRAATSPHEQYF. The CDR3, as DNA: TGTGCCACCAGCAGAGCCGCGACTAGTCCTCACGAGCAGTACTTC.

This clonotype appeared a few times. The chain couples TRBV20-1 to TRBJ1-1; tentative D call: TRBD1 (5 bases). V was pared by 3 bases and J by 5 bases, with 19 bases between. This CDR3 spans 15 amino acids. CDR1 DFQATT and CDR2 SNEGSKA come from the germline V gene (reference sequence). CDR3 coding DNA: TGCAGTGCTAGGACAGCTCAGACTTGGGGGACTGAAGCTTTCTTT. Translated, it gives CSARTAQTWGTEAFF.

Worth noting for this clonotype: A much larger clone is a single base away; this may be a read error. The CDR3 does not close with the conserved phenylalanine or tryptophan, likely indicating a read error. The chain combines TRBV6-5 with TRBJ2-3, with 7 bases lining up with TRBD2. Germline V gives CDR1 MNHEY, CDR2 SVGAGI. There are 12 residues in the CDR3. V lost 6 bases, J lost 8 bases, and 5 bases stayed unmatched. CDR3 sequence reads: CASSLGEGTQYL. The CDR3 bases are TGTGCCAGCAGCCTCGGGGAGGGTACGCAGTATTTA.

In its sample, this clonotype was seen many times. J is TRBJ1-1 and V is TRBV7-3, with D possibly TRBD1 on 5 matching bases. CDR3 length: 19 residues. Trimming left V 1 base short and J 3 bases short, with 24 bases between. The germline gives CDR1 SGHTA, CDR2 FQGTGA. The DNA for the CDR3 is TGTGCCAGCAGCTTAAAAGGGCGTACCTATTTAGGGGTTGACACTGAAGCTTTCTTT. This translates into CASSLKGRTYLGVDTEAFF.

This clonotype was detected only a few times. V gene TRBV2 combines with J gene TRBJ1-1; a weak D match, TRBD1 (6 bases). The germline V and J ends were trimmed by 6 bases and 4 bases, with 18 bases remaining between them. Germline CDR1 SNHLY, CDR2 FYNNEI. This CDR3 is built from 15 residues. CDR3 residues: CASRTHRVVGTEAFF. The DNA for the CDR3 is TGTGCCAGCAGGACACACAGGGTTGTCGGCACTGAAGCTTTCTTT.

The table lists this clonotype with many counts. V and J are TRBV6-1 and TRBJ2-2; a possible D gene is TRBD1 (6 bases). This CDR3 is built from 15 residues. CDR1 and CDR2 (germline): MNHNS, SASEGT. Trimming pared 5 bases from V and 3 bases from J, leaving 13 bases between. The CDR3 bases are TGTGCCAGCAGTACCCGGGACACTTACACCGGGGAGCTGTTTTTT. This sequence encodes CASSTRDTYTGELFF.

Remarks on this clonotype: A read error may explain this, as a much larger clone is one base away. V is TRBV14 and J is TRBJ1-1, with TRBD1 as a possible D gene (5 bases). The CDR3 totals 16 residues. Looked up from germline, CDR1 is SGHDN and CDR2 is FVKESK. The V end was cut by 1 base, the J end by 3 bases, with 15 bases between. The CDR3 nucleotides are TGTGCCAGCAGCCAAGCGGGCCGCAGGGTAGACACTGAAGCTTTCTTT. Protein product: CASSQAGRRVDTEAFF.

CDR3 in amino acids: CASSQDRRDQETQYF. The CDR3 DNA reads as TGTGCCAGCAGCCAAGATCGACGGGACCAAGAGACCCAGTACTTC. This chain uses TRBV3-1 with TRBJ2-5; unclear D gene. V was clipped by 0 bases and J by 0 bases, with 8 bases between them. Germline V gives CDR1 LGHDT, CDR2 YNNKEL (reference sequence). There are 15 residues in the CDR3.

This clonotype was recorded many times. The chain is built from TRBV28 and TRBJ2-5; a possible D gene is TRBD2 (6 bases). CDR1 MDHEN and CDR2 SYDVKM come from the germline V gene. The CDR3 is made up of 13 amino acids. With 1 base removed from V and 5 bases from J, the gap between germline ends came to 8 bases. DNA for the CDR3: TGTGCCAGCAGTTTATACCGGGAGGAGACCCAGTACTTC. It yields the protein CASSLYREETQYF. Full variable domain (outside the CDR3, taken from reference TRBV28 and TRBJ2-5): DVKVTQSSRYLVKRTGEKVFLECVQDMDHENMFWYRQDPGLGLRLIYFSYDVKMKEKGDIPEGYSVSREKKERFSLILESASTNQTSMYLCASSLYREETQYFGPGTRLLVL.

This clonotype was picked up many times. This chain uses TRBV7-9 with TRBJ2-1; D is ambiguous. Trimming shortened V by 10 bases and J by 7 bases, and 14 bases separated the two germline ends. Germline loops: CDR1 SEHNR, CDR2 FQNEAQ (reference sequence). CDR3 length: 12 residues. The CDR3 is CANTKPGNEQFF. CDR3 DNA sequence: TGTGCCAACACAAAACCGGGTAATGAGCAGTTCTTC.

Many counts were recorded for this clonotype. The chain uses TRBV7-8 and TRBJ2-5; a possible D gene is TRBD2 (6 bases). Germline V CDR1 and CDR2: SGHVS, FQNEAQ. The CDR3 runs to 14 residues. V dropped 5 bases and J dropped 2 bases, with 12 bases sitting between them. DNA of the CDR3: TGTGCCAGCAGCCCTTCTAGCGTGCAAGAGACCCAGTACTTC. The encoded protein is CASSPSSVQETQYF. The full variable domain, its missing parts supplied by reference TRBV7-8 and TRBJ2-5, is GAGVSQSPRYKVAKRGQDVALRCDPISGHVSLFWYQQALGQGPEFLTYFQNEAQLDKSGLPSDRFFAERPEGSVSTLKIQRTQQEDSAVYLCASSPSSVQETQYFGPGTRLLVL.

V and J are TRBV20-1 and TRBJ2-3, with TRBD2 as a possible D gene (6 bases). The CDR3 runs to 10 residues. Germline V gene lookup returns CDR1 DFQATT and CDR2 SNEGSKA (reference sequence). Trimming left V 7 bases short and J 6 bases short, with 8 bases between. The CDR3 reads CSGGGDTQYF. Written as DNA, the CDR3 is TGCAGTGGTGGGGGGGATACGCAGTATTTT.

Notes on this clonotype: Given the absence of the conserved phenylalanine or tryptophan at the CDR3 end, a read error is likely. The chain carries TRBV12-3 or TRBV12-4 and TRBJ2-7, with 7 positions matching TRBD2. V was pared by 4 bases and J by 0 bases, with 3 bases of the junction left unmatched. This CDR3 is built from 14 residues. The CDR3 reads CASSWTGGSYEQYL. CDR3 nucleotide sequence: TGTGCCAGCAGTTGGACGGGAGGCTCCTACGAGCAGTACTTA.

Ten or more counts support this clonotype. The final CDR3 position lacks the conserved phenylalanine or tryptophan, pointing to a likely read error. The DNA is left out, because the CDR3 cannot be placed on it with certainty; the CDR3 is given as TCRdb lists it. This rearrangement joins TRBV11-2 to TRBJ1-2; TRBD1 is the table's D call, not checked against the DNA. With termini counted, the CDR3 has 12 amino acids. Germline lookup yields CDR1 SGHAT and CDR2 FQNNGV. The CDR3 protein is CASSSDVGGASI.

This clonotype has a count of ten or more. This chain connects TRBV28 to TRBJ1-1; D may be TRBD1 (6 bases). The CDR3 is made up of 18 amino acids. Germline-derived CDR1 and CDR2 are MDHEN and SYDVKM. Trimming cost V 2 bases and J 1 base, with 20 bases left between them. DNA of the CDR3: TGTGCCAGCAGTTTAGATACTCGAGGGGGGGCGCCGAACACTGAAGCTTTCTTT. This translates into CASSLDTRGGAPNTEAFF.